A selection of T cell receptor beta chains follows, all from one sample in a study of blood T cell repertoires in COVID-19. TCRdb's table, derived via immunoSEQ multiplex PCR, lists solely in-frame clones and lacks some. The sample records tens of thousands of clones, 85% to 90% being singletons. Material: peripheral blood. The receptors derive from a woman aged 80 or older with COVID-19, enrolled during active disease. Both conserved end residues are part of each CDR3.

V	J	CDR3
TRBV6-2/TRBV6-3	TRBJ2-3	CASSYRRPLAGETTYTDTQYF
TRBV7-2	TRBJ1-4	CASSLIRRGDEKLFF
TRBV13	TRBJ1-1	CASSPRAGTGNTEAFF
TRBV18	TRBJ1-1	CASSPGQRNTEAFF
TRBV6-6	TRBJ1-2	CASSPSGVYGYTF
TRBV5-4	TRBJ1-6	CASSLGTVGNSPLHF
TRBV30	TRBJ2-7	CAWSVHRGEQYF
TRBV7-9	TRBJ2-3	CAGNGATDTQYF
TRBV12-3/TRBV12-4	TRBJ2-2	CASSFMGELFF
TRBV5-6	TRBJ1-5	CASSFGTEHLQHF
TRBV5-1	TRBJ1-3	CASSLDSSGNTIYF
TRBV7-8	TRBJ2-1	CASSRISSGGEQFF
TRBV29-1	TRBJ1-2	CSVAGITTPYGYTF
TRBV6-5	TRBJ2-7	CASNPAGGRNEQYF
TRBV27	TRBJ2-7	CASSTSLRYEQYF
TRBV19	TRBJ1-2	CASSITGGQRTGGYTF
TRBV6-6	TRBJ2-1	CASSYSTEYNEQFF
TRBV3-1/TRBV3-2	TRBJ2-3	CASSPRIGQGSVDTQYF
TRBV5-1	TRBJ1-2	CASSPGGTGGRSNYGYTF
TRBV5-4	TRBJ1-2	CASSWGDSHVTDGYTF
TRBV29-1	TRBJ2-3	CSVGAGLRTDTQYF
TRBV28	TRBJ2-2	CASSLGGVGTGELFF
TRBV7-6	TRBJ1-6	CASSLVTGGRNSPLHF
TRBV18	TRBJ2-3	CASSPALAGGADTQYF
TRBV9	TRBJ1-1	CASSPPPNTEAFF
TRBV4-1	TRBJ1-5	CASSQTTLRGPQPQHF
TRBV18	TRBJ2-7	CASSPGWGGNSYEQYF